Listed here are 9 T cell receptor beta chains from one sample, sequenced in a study of T cells after yellow fever vaccination. MiXCR, applied by TCRdb to the 5' RACE reads, yields one record per CDR3 protein. The sample contains more than 450,000 distinct CDR3 sequences, 20% to 25% of which appear only once. The sample consisted of PBMCs, taken 21 days after the first yellow fever vaccination. All receptors derive from a man aged 18 to 29 who received the YFV17D yellow fever vaccine.

This clonotype was counted only a few times. The chain combines TRBV6-5 with TRBJ1-6; 8 bases line up with TRBD1. Germline V gene data show CDR1 as MNHEY and CDR2 as SVGAGI. CDR3 length equals 18 residues. Losses at the gene ends were 0 bases for V and 0 bases for J; bases not matched to a gene: 4. The CDR3 is CASSYSQGAISYNSPLHF. The CDR3 coding sequence is TGTGCCAGCAGTTACTCTCAGGGGGCGATCTCCTATAATTCACCCCTCCACTTT.

This clonotype was counted once. This chain's CDR3 is CASSARGNTGELFF. The CDR3, as DNA: TGTGCCAGTAGTGCAAGGGGGAACACCGGGGAGCTGTTTTTT. V is TRBV19 and J is TRBJ2-2, with D tentatively TRBD1 (5 bases). CDR1 and CDR2 from the germline V gene are LNHDA and SQIVND (reference sequence). There are 14 residues in the CDR3. V gave up 5 bases and J gave up 1 base, with 8 bases separating them.

This clonotype has just a few counts. The rearrangement links TRBV4-3 to TRBJ2-7; the D is unclear. V lost 5 bases, J lost 2 bases, and 13 bases lay in between. The germline V gene has CDR1 LGHNA and CDR2 YSLEER. The CDR3 covers 14 residues. CDR3 amino acids: CASSTLLTTYEQYF. DNA of the CDR3: TGCGCCAGCAGCACCCTCCTAACAACCTACGAGCAGTACTTC.

This clonotype was counted a few times. The gene calls are TRBV6-2 or TRBV6-3 and TRBJ2-1; TRBD2 matches 7 bases. CDR1 and CDR2 (germline): MNHEY, SVGEGT. V trimming: 6 bases; J trimming: 5 bases; junction bases outside the gene matches: 10. The CDR3 sequence is 15 residues long. CDR3: CASSPRSGVNNEQFF. The DNA of the CDR3 is TGTGCCAGCAGCCCCCGAAGCGGGGTAAACAATGAGCAGTTCTTC.

V usage is TRBV20-1 and J usage is TRBJ2-1; the D is unclear. This CDR3 has 14 amino acids. Germline V gene sequence: CDR1 DFQATT, CDR2 SNEGSKA (reference sequence). The V end was cut by 6 bases, the J end by 7 bases, with 19 bases between. The DNA for the CDR3 is TGCAGTGCCCCCTCAAGGGTTTTTGAGAATGAGCAGTTCTTC. It encodes CSAPSRVFENEQFF.

This clonotype was recorded a few times. This chain joins TRBV28 and TRBJ2-1, with D perhaps TRBD1 (5 bases). Germline V CDR1 and CDR2: MDHEN, SYDVKM. CDR3 size: 11 residues. V shed 10 bases and J shed 15 bases, with 19 bases lying between them. The CDR3 nucleotides are TGTGCCACAAGTCGGCAGGGCCCCTGGTTCTTC. It is translated as CATSRQGPWFF.

The chain carries TRBV20-1 and TRBJ1-2, with 7 bases lining up with TRBD1. J was trimmed by 5 bases and V by 0 bases; bases with no gene match: 6. CDR1 is DFQATT and CDR2 is SNEGSKA in the germline V gene (reference sequence). CDR3 length equals 14 residues. Here the CDR3 reads CSARDFTGDYGYTF. The CDR3 nucleotides read TGCAGTGCTAGAGATTTCACAGGGGATTATGGCTACACCTTC.

This chain connects TRBV6-1 to TRBJ2-7; 8 bases align to TRBD1. The CDR3 contains 15 residues. Germline V gives CDR1 MNHNS, CDR2 SASEGT. J was trimmed by 2 bases and V by 2 bases; bases with no gene match: 5. The CDR3: CASSELGQAPYEQYV. The CDR3 DNA sequence: TGTGCCAGCAGTGAATTGGGACAGGCTCCCTACGAGCAGTACGTC.

This clonotype was detected many times. The rearrangement uses TRBV4-3 and TRBJ2-1, with D maybe TRBD2 (6 bases). Trimming shortened V by 3 bases and J by 0 bases, and 15 bases separated the two germline ends. The CDR3 has 17 amino acids. Per germline, CDR1 LGHNA and CDR2 YSLEER. The CDR3 region is CASSHRTGLSSYNEQFF. The CDR3 DNA sequence: TGCGCCAGCAGCCACCGCACGGGACTCAGCTCCTACAATGAGCAGTTCTTC.